The rows below give T cell receptor beta chains drawn from one sample of a study of T cells in narcolepsy. Produced via immunoSEQ multiplex PCR; TCRdb's table is partial and in-frame only. The table has fewer than 30,000 clones, roughly four fifths seen once; the top ten hold roughly 0.74%. Specimen: CD45RA- memory CD4+ T cells from PBMCs. Every receptor here comes from a human donor with narcolepsy. Each CDR3 is given with its conserved first and last residue. A D gene is named only where the DNA matches it firmly. Not all rows give a size; the values are once, few, many and, for expanded clones, a class.

v_gene: TRBV10-3
abundance: .
j_gene: TRBJ2-2
d_gene: TRBD2
CDR3aa: CAIRATGLAGGTGELFF
CDR3nt: TGTGCCATCAGGGCTACGGGACTAGCGGGAGGAACCGGGGAGCTGTTTTTT

v_gene: TRBV11-3
abundance: few
j_gene: TRBJ2-1
d_gene: .
CDR3aa: CASSPGAGDEQFF
CDR3nt: TGTGCCAGCAGCCCAGGGGCAGGGGATGAGCAGTTCTTC

v_gene: TRBV11-2
abundance: .
j_gene: TRBJ2-4
d_gene: .
CDR3aa: CASSLLRGGVVSKNIQYF
CDR3nt: TGTGCCAGCAGCCTGTTAAGGGGGGGGGTTGTCTCCAAAAACATTCAGTACTTC

v_gene: TRBV5-6
abundance: .
j_gene: TRBJ1-4
d_gene: TRBD1
CDR3aa: CASSPRTGDEKLFF
CDR3nt: TGTGCCAGCAGCCCGCGGACAGGGGATGAAAAACTGTTTTTT

v_gene: TRBV27
abundance: once
j_gene: TRBJ1-2
d_gene: .
CDR3aa: CASRQAINYGYTF
CDR3nt: TGTGCCAGCCGACAGGCCATTAACTATGGCTACACCTTC

v_gene: TRBV11-3
abundance: .
j_gene: TRBJ2-1
d_gene: TRBD1
CDR3aa: CASSRLRDRGANEQFF
CDR3nt: TGTGCCAGCAGCCGACTCCGGGACAGGGGGGCAAATGAGCAGTTCTTC

v_gene: TRBV5-1
abundance: .
j_gene: TRBJ1-2
d_gene: .
CDR3aa: CASSLDRRNYGYTF
CDR3nt: TGCGCCAGCAGCTTGGACAGGAGGAACTATGGCTACACCTTC

v_gene: TRBV6-5
abundance: few
j_gene: TRBJ1-2
d_gene: TRBD1
CDR3aa: CASGQGGYGYTF
CDR3nt: TGTGCCAGCGGACAGGGTGGCTATGGCTACACCTTC

v_gene: TRBV7-3
abundance: .
j_gene: TRBJ2-6
d_gene: TRBD1
CDR3aa: CASSLKIAGQGLGANVLTF
CDR3nt: TGTGCCAGCAGCTTAAAGATAGCTGGACAGGGCCTTGGGGCCAACGTCCTGACTTTC

v_gene: TRBV7-6
abundance: .
j_gene: TRBJ2-7
d_gene: .
CDR3aa: CASSLDGGAGEQYF
CDR3nt: TGTGCCAGCAGCTTAGATGGCGGGGCGGGGGAGCAGTACTTC

v_gene: TRBV19
abundance: once
j_gene: TRBJ1-5
d_gene: .
CDR3aa: CASSIGTVEGQPQHF
CDR3nt: TGTGCCAGTAGTATTGGAACCGTCGAGGGGCAGCCCCAGCATTTT

v_gene: TRBV6-5
abundance: .
j_gene: TRBJ1-6
d_gene: TRBD1
CDR3aa: CASSQPGQGNSPLHF
CDR3nt: TGTGCCAGCAGTCAGCCGGGACAGGGTAATTCACCCCTCCACTTT

v_gene: TRBV7-2
abundance: .
j_gene: TRBJ2-1
d_gene: TRBD2
CDR3aa: CASSLEGTSGRYEQFF
CDR3nt: TGTGCCAGCAGCTTAGAGGGGACTAGCGGGAGGTATGAGCAGTTCTTC

v_gene: TRBV11-2
abundance: .
j_gene: TRBJ2-7
d_gene: .
CDR3aa: CASSTLRGTLSYEQYF
CDR3nt: TGTGCCAGCAGCACACTGCGGGGGACACTCTCCTACGAGCAGTACTTC

v_gene: TRBV5-1
abundance: once
j_gene: TRBJ1-1
d_gene: .
CDR3aa: CASSLGSGRATEAFF
CDR3nt: TGCGCCAGCAGCTTGGGGTCGGGCAGGGCCACTGAAGCTTTCTTT

v_gene: TRBV6-1
abundance: .
j_gene: TRBJ1-4
d_gene: .
CDR3aa: CASSRREGEKLFF
CDR3nt: TGTGCCAGCAGCCGTCGGGAGGGCGAAAAACTGTTTTTT

v_gene: TRBV7-2
abundance: few
j_gene: TRBJ1-1
d_gene: .
CDR3aa: CASSPQGRRTEAFF
CDR3nt: TGTGCCAGCAGTCCACAGGGTAGGAGAACTGAAGCTTTCTTT

v_gene: TRBV6-1
abundance: .
j_gene: TRBJ1-3
d_gene: .
CDR3aa: CASSPGGVYGNTIYF
CDR3nt: TGTGCCAGCAGTCCCGGTGGTGTTTATGGAAACACCATATATTTT

v_gene: TRBV10-3
abundance: .
j_gene: TRBJ2-5
d_gene: TRBD2
CDR3aa: CAISESTSGRETQYF
CDR3nt: TGTGCCATCAGTGAGTCAACTAGCGGGAGGGAGACCCAGTACTTC

v_gene: TRBV28
abundance: .
j_gene: TRBJ2-1
d_gene: TRBD1
CDR3aa: CASSRDRVMGEQFF
CDR3nt: TGTGCCAGCAGCAGAGACAGGGTGATGGGTGAGCAGTTCTTC

v_gene: TRBV9
abundance: .
j_gene: TRBJ1-2
d_gene: TRBD1
CDR3aa: CASSHSGGRSYGYTF
CDR3nt: TGTGCCAGCAGCCATTCAGGGGGCAGGAGCTATGGCTACACCTTC

v_gene: TRBV15
abundance: .
j_gene: TRBJ2-1
d_gene: .
CDR3aa: CATSRDPTAYNEQFF
CDR3nt: TGTGCCACCAGCAGAGATCCAACAGCTTACAATGAGCAGTTCTTC

v_gene: TRBV25-1
abundance: .
j_gene: TRBJ2-3
d_gene: TRBD1
CDR3aa: CASSVTGGWADTQYF
CDR3nt: TGTGCCAGCAGTGTAACAGGGGGCTGGGCAGATACGCAGTATTTT

v_gene: TRBV28
abundance: .
j_gene: TRBJ2-1
d_gene: TRBD1
CDR3aa: CASYGQGYSNEQFF
CDR3nt: TGTGCCAGCTATGGACAGGGGTATAGCAATGAGCAGTTCTTC

v_gene: TRBV19
abundance: .
j_gene: TRBJ1-6
d_gene: TRBD1
CDR3aa: CASRASGTANSPLHF
CDR3nt: TGTGCCAGTAGAGCCTCCGGGACAGCTAATTCACCCCTCCACTTT

v_gene: TRBV5-6
abundance: .
j_gene: TRBJ2-7
d_gene: TRBD2
CDR3aa: CASSLVVAGGLSEQYF
CDR3nt: TGTGCCAGCAGCTTGGTGGTAGCGGGGGGGCTCTCCGAGCAGTACTTC

v_gene: TRBV18
abundance: .
j_gene: TRBJ2-7
d_gene: .
CDR3aa: CASTNGQTYEQYF
CDR3nt: TGTGCCAGCACAAACGGACAGACCTACGAGCAGTACTTC

v_gene: TRBV7-9
abundance: .
j_gene: TRBJ1-5
d_gene: .
CDR3aa: CASSGSGGNQPQHF
CDR3nt: TGTGCCAGCAGCGGGAGTGGGGGCAATCAGCCCCAGCATTTT

v_gene: TRBV6-1
abundance: .
j_gene: TRBJ2-5
d_gene: TRBD1
CDR3aa: CAILDRGYETQYF
CDR3nt: TGTGCCATCCTGGACAGGGGCTACGAGACCCAGTACTTC

v_gene: TRBV27
abundance: once
j_gene: TRBJ2-2
d_gene: .
CDR3aa: CASSLFGASNTGELFF
CDR3nt: TGTGCCAGCAGTTTATTCGGGGCCTCGAACACCGGGGAGCTGTTTTTT

v_gene: TRBV29-1
abundance: .
j_gene: TRBJ2-1
d_gene: TRBD1
CDR3aa: CSVGKAGTGGNEQFF
CDR3nt: TGCAGCGTTGGGAAAGCCGGGACAGGGGGCAATGAGCAGTTCTTC

v_gene: TRBV4-1
abundance: .
j_gene: TRBJ2-7
d_gene: TRBD1
CDR3aa: CASSHLTGLSYEQYF
CDR3nt: TGCGCCAGCAGCCACCTGACAGGGCTCTCCTACGAGCAGTACTTC

v_gene: TRBV7-9
abundance: .
j_gene: TRBJ2-1
d_gene: TRBD2
CDR3aa: CASRTSGRKSYNEQFF
CDR3nt: TGTGCCAGCAGGACTAGCGGGAGAAAGTCCTACAATGAGCAGTTCTTC

v_gene: TRBV27
abundance: .
j_gene: TRBJ2-7
d_gene: TRBD1
CDR3aa: CASSFKGQGYEQYF
CDR3nt: TGTGCCAGCAGTTTCAAGGGACAGGGCTACGAGCAGTACTTC

v_gene: TRBV27
abundance: .
j_gene: TRBJ2-7
d_gene: .
CDR3aa: CASSLGYVGSYEQYF
CDR3nt: TGTGCCAGCAGTTTAGGGTACGTGGGCTCCTACGAGCAGTACTTC

v_gene: TRBV5-1
abundance: .
j_gene: TRBJ2-5
d_gene: .
CDR3aa: CASSAGSPTRETQYF
CDR3nt: TGCGCCAGCAGCGCTGGTTCCCCCACCCGAGAGACCCAGTACTTC

v_gene: TRBV18
abundance: .
j_gene: TRBJ1-1
d_gene: .
CDR3aa: CASSPPGGGNTEAFF
CDR3nt: TGTGCCAGCTCACCTCCTGGGGGGGGAAACACTGAAGCTTTCTTT

v_gene: TRBV11-2
abundance: .
j_gene: TRBJ2-7
d_gene: TRBD1
CDR3aa: CASSLAAGQGYEQYF
CDR3nt: TGTGCCAGCAGCTTAGCGGCGGGACAGGGCTACGAGCAGTACTTC

v_gene: TRBV11-3
abundance: .
j_gene: TRBJ1-2
d_gene: .
CDR3aa: CASSRVGALDGYTF
CDR3nt: TGTGCCAGCAGCCGGGTCGGGGCCCTGGATGGCTACACCTTC

v_gene: TRBV5-1
abundance: once
j_gene: TRBJ2-1
d_gene: TRBD2
CDR3aa: CASSRSGLADVNEQFF
CDR3nt: TGCGCCAGCAGCCGGTCGGGACTAGCGGATGTCAATGAGCAGTTCTTC

v_gene: TRBV28
abundance: once
j_gene: TRBJ2-1
d_gene: TRBD1
CDR3aa: CASSLWTGLEFF
CDR3nt: TGTGCCAGCAGTTTATGGACAGGGTTAGAGTTCTTC

v_gene: TRBV2
abundance: .
j_gene: TRBJ1-1
d_gene: .
CDR3aa: CASIQGNRNTEAFF
CDR3nt: TGTGCCAGCATCCAGGGTAATAGGAACACTGAAGCTTTCTTT

v_gene: TRBV7-2
abundance: .
j_gene: TRBJ2-5
d_gene: .
CDR3aa: CASSLQGQGETQYF
CDR3nt: TGTGCCAGCAGCTTACAGGGGCAGGGAGAGACCCAGTACTTC

v_gene: TRBV5-4
abundance: .
j_gene: TRBJ1-2
d_gene: .
CDR3aa: CASSRGAEYGYTF
CDR3nt: TGTGCCAGCAGCCGGGGAGCCGAGTATGGCTACACCTTC

v_gene: TRBV4-2
abundance: .
j_gene: TRBJ1-6
d_gene: .
CDR3aa: CASSQEGGEDSPLHF
CDR3nt: TGTGCCAGCAGCCAAGAAGGGGGGGAGGATTCACCCCTCCACTTT

v_gene: TRBV5-4
abundance: .
j_gene: TRBJ2-1
d_gene: .
CDR3aa: CASSYQSYNEQFF
CDR3nt: TGTGCCAGCAGCTACCAAAGCTACAATGAGCAGTTCTTC

v_gene: TRBV5-4
abundance: .
j_gene: TRBJ2-6
d_gene: .
CDR3aa: CASSLGAGSGANVLTF
CDR3nt: TGTGCCAGCAGCTTGGGAGCAGGCTCTGGGGCCAACGTCCTGACTTTC

v_gene: TRBV6-1
abundance: once
j_gene: TRBJ2-3
d_gene: TRBD2
CDR3aa: CASSPGLKTDTQYF
CDR3nt: TGTGCCAGCAGTCCGGGACTAAAGACAGATACGCAGTATTTT

v_gene: TRBV7-9
abundance: .
j_gene: TRBJ1-4
d_gene: TRBD1
CDR3aa: CASSQGQGRDEKLFF
CDR3nt: TGTGCCAGCAGCCAAGGACAGGGGCGGGATGAAAAACTGTTTTTT

v_gene: TRBV2
abundance: .
j_gene: TRBJ2-7
d_gene: .
CDR3aa: CASSERPSSGEQYF
CDR3nt: TGTGCCAGCAGTGAAAGGCCATCAAGTGGCGAGCAGTACTTC